A selection of T cell receptor beta chains follows, all from one sample in a study of Ad26.COV2.S vaccination and SARS-CoV-2 variants. The assay was immunoSEQ multiplex PCR, and TCRdb's table has in-frame clones only and misses some. The data contain about 400,000 clones, approximately 90% of them singletons. The input for sequencing was peripheral blood, taken in a trial of Ad26.COV2.S vaccine versus placebo. The receptor source for this set is a person aged 18-60 years who received the Ad26.COV2.S COVID-19 vaccine or a placebo. The CDR3 runs from the conserved cysteine through the conserved F or W. D genes are given only for firm matches. Rows give clone size only sometimes, using once, few, many, or a class for an expanded clone.

clone_size	j_call	v_call	cdr3_length	d_call	cdr3_nt	cdr3_aa
-	TRBJ2-7	TRBV6-1	16	TRBD2	TGTGCCAGCAGTGACGCGGGACTAGCTCAGCCCTACGAGCAGTACTTC	CASSDAGLAQPYEQYF
-	TRBJ2-1	TRBV2	14	TRBD1	TGTGCCAGCGTCCCCAGGACAGGGGCCGATGAGCAGTTCTTC	CASVPRTGADEQFF
-	TRBJ1-5	TRBV30	17	-	TGTGCCTGGAGTGTACGGCTCCAAAGAAATGGCAATCAGCCCCAGCATTTT	CAWSVRLQRNGNQPQHF
-	TRBJ1-1	TRBV10-3	12	-	TGTGCCATCAGTCGGGGGTCCGCTGAAGCTTTCTTT	CAISRGSAEAFF
-	TRBJ2-5	TRBV2	16	TRBD2	TGTGCCAGCAGTCCCCTCCGCGGGGGGGCCGGAGAGACCCAGTACTTC	CASSPLRGGAGETQYF
few	TRBJ2-3	TRBV2	15	TRBD1	TGTGCCAGCAGTCCCACAGGGGGCTTTACAGATACGCAGTATTTT	CASSPTGGFTDTQYF
-	TRBJ1-4	TRBV9	15	TRBD1	TGTGCCAGCAGCGCGAATGAGGGGGCGAGGGAAAAACTGTTTTTT	CASSANEGAREKLFF
-	TRBJ2-1	TRBV6-2/TRBV6-3	18	-	TGTGCCAGCAGTTACGCAGCGGGGGGGACAGGGGCCTACAATGAGCAGTTCTTC	CASSYAAGGTGAYNEQFF
-	TRBJ2-1	TRBV7-2	16	-	TGTGCCAGCAGTCCTCGGACTATCCCCTCCTACAATGAGCAGTTCTTC	CASSPRTIPSYNEQFF
-	TRBJ2-7	TRBV2	12	-	TGTGCCAGCAGTGACCACCCCTACGAGCAGTACTTC	CASSDHPYEQYF
-	TRBJ1-4	TRBV7-4	16	-	TGTGCCAGCAGCCCCACAGGTGAGGGGACTAATGAAAAACTGTTTTTT	CASSPTGEGTNEKLFF
-	TRBJ2-7	TRBV7-8	14	-	TGTGCCAGCAGCTTAGAGGGCAGGAACTACGAGCAGTACTTC	CASSLEGRNYEQYF
-	TRBJ2-7	TRBV30	14	-	TGTGCCGCCGATTCCGGGACAGCGGGTCTCGGGCAGTACTTC	CAADSGTAGLGQYF
-	TRBJ1-2	TRBV6-5	15	-	TGTGCCAGCAGTTACCTTATTGGGGGGTCGGGTGGCTACACCTTC	CASSYLIGGSGGYTF
-	TRBJ1-2	TRBV12-3/TRBV12-4	12	TRBD1	TGTGCCAGCAGCCGATCACAGGGGGTTTTCACCTTC	CASSRSQGVFTF
-	TRBJ2-3	TRBV25-1	14	-	TGTGCCAGCAGTGAATCAATGTCCACAGATACGCAGTATTTT	CASSESMSTDTQYF
-	TRBJ1-3	TRBV20-1	11	-	TGCAGTGCAACGTCCGGAAACACCATATATTTT	CSATSGNTIYF
once	TRBJ1-6	TRBV28	12	-	TGTGCCAGCAGTTTCGACGGGCCACCCCTCCACTTT	CASSFDGPPLHF
once	TRBJ1-1	TRBV30	14	-	TGTGCCTGGAGTGTACTGGTTTCCTATTCTGAAGCTTTCTTT	CAWSVLVSYSEAFF
-	TRBJ1-6	TRBV6-5	14	TRBD1	TGTGCCAGCAGCCTCGGACAGGGGTATTCACCCCTCCACTTT	CASSLGQGYSPLHF
-	TRBJ2-4	TRBV12-3/TRBV12-4	13	TRBD2	TGTGCCAGCAGGGGGGGACTATTAGGGATTCAGTACTTC	CASRGGLLGIQYF
-	TRBJ2-3	TRBV12-3/TRBV12-4	13	-	TGTGCCAGCAGTTTTGCGGAGCAGGGTACGCAGTATTTT	CASSFAEQGTQYF
-	TRBJ1-5	TRBV23-1	18	-	TGCGCCAGCAGTCAGGGAGTGGAAGGGAAGGGGTCGAATCAGCCCCAGCATTTT	CASSQGVEGKGSNQPQHF
-	TRBJ2-5	TRBV11-3	16	TRBD2	TGTGCCAGCAGCCCAGGACTAGCGGGGGGAGAAGAGACCCAGTACTTC	CASSPGLAGGEETQYF
-	TRBJ1-2	TRBV18	15	-	TGTGCCAGCTCACCTGCAGGGAGCAACAGATATGGCTACACCTTC	CASSPAGSNRYGYTF
-	TRBJ2-7	TRBV5-1	15	-	TGCGCCAGCAGCTTGTTGGGTGTAGGGGGGAACGAGCAGTACTTC	CASSLLGVGGNEQYF
-	TRBJ2-2	TRBV6-5	15	-	TGTGCCAGCAGTTACGGGGTCCCGAACACCGGGGAGCTGTTTTTT	CASSYGVPNTGELFF
-	TRBJ1-1	TRBV7-9	13	-	TGTGCCAGCAGCTTTGTGGGGGACACTGAAGCTTTCTTT	CASSFVGDTEAFF
-	TRBJ2-3	TRBV15	12	-	TGTGCCACCAGCAGAGGCCTAGATACGCAGTATTTT	CATSRGLDTQYF
-	TRBJ2-1	TRBV19	17	-	TGTGCCAGTAGTATATTTCCCGTAGGGCCGTCCTACAATGAGCAGTTCTTC	CASSIFPVGPSYNEQFF
-	TRBJ1-5	TRBV19	16	TRBD1	TGTGCCAGCTCTGTAACAGGGGACTATAGCAATCAGCCCCAGCATTTT	CASSVTGDYSNQPQHF
-	TRBJ2-1	TRBV28	14	-	TGTGCCAGCAGTCTTTCCCTCAGGCTGGATGAGCAGTTCTTC	CASSLSLRLDEQFF
-	TRBJ1-6	TRBV6-2/TRBV6-3	12	-	TGTGCCAGCAGTTTGCCCGCTCCACCCCTCCACTTT	CASSLPAPPLHF
-	TRBJ2-7	TRBV3-1/TRBV3-2	15	-	TGTGCCAGCAGCCAAGATCGGGGAGGAGGAGGCGAGCAGTACTTC	CASSQDRGGGGEQYF
-	TRBJ2-2	TRBV2	13	-	TGTGCCAGCAGGTTCACAAACACCGGGGAGCTGTTTTTT	CASRFTNTGELFF
-	TRBJ2-7	TRBV4-1	15	-	TGCGCCAGCAGCCAAGCGACAGGCCCTAACTACGAGCAGTACTTC	CASSQATGPNYEQYF
-	TRBJ2-3	TRBV6-2/TRBV6-3	17	TRBD2	TGTGCCAGCAGTTATGGCCGGGCTAGCGGGGGCACAGATACGCAGTATTTT	CASSYGRASGGTDTQYF
-	TRBJ2-7	TRBV9	16	TRBD1	TGTGCCAGCAGCCTCCGTGATCGACAGGGGAAGTACGAGCAGTACTTC	CASSLRDRQGKYEQYF